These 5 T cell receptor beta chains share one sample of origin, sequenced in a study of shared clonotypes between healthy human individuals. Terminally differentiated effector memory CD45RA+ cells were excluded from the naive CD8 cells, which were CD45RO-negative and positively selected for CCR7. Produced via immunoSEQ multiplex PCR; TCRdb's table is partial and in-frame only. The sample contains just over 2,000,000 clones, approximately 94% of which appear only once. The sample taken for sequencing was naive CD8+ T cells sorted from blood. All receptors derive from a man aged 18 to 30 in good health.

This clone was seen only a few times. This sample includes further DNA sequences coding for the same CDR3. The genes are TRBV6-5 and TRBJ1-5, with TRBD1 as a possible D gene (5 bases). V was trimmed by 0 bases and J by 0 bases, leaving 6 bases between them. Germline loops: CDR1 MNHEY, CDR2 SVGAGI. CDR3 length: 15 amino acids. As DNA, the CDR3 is TGTGCCAGCAGTTACTCGACAGATAGCAATCAGCCCCAGCATTTT. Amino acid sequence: CASSYSTDSNQPQHF.

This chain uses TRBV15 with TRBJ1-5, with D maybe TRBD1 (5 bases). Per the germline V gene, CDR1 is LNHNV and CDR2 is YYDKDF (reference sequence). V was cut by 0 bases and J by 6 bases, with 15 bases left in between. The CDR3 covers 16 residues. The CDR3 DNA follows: TGTGCCACCAGCAGAGATGTGGTTGGGGGGACTCAGCCCCAGCATTTT. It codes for CATSRDVVGGTQPQHF.

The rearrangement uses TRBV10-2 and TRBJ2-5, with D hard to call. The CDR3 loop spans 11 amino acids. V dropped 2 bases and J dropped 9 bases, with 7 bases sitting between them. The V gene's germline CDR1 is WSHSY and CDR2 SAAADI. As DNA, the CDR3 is TGCGCCAGCAGTGAGATAACGTCCCAGTACTTC. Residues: CASSEITSQYF.

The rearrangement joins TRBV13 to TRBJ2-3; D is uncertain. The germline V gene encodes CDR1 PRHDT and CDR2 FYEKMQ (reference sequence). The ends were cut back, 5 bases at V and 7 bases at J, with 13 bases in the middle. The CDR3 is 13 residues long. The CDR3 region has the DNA TGTGCCAGCAGCCCCCAAGGTGAGAATACGCAGTATTTT. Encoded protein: CASSPQGENTQYF. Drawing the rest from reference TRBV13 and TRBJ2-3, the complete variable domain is AAGVIQSPRHLIKEKRETATLKCYPIPRHDTVYWYQQGPGQDPQFLISFYEKMQSDKGSIPDRFSAQQFSDYHSELNMSSLELGDSALYFCASSPQGENTQYFGPGTRLTVL.

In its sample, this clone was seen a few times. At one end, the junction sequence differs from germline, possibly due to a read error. CDR3 sequence (DNA): TGTGCTAGCAGCTTAGTTCCGGGGGCGACAGATACGCAGTATTTT. Amino acid sequence: CASSLVPGATDTQYF. This chain joins TRBV7-7 and TRBJ2-3, with D perhaps being TRBD1 or TRBD2 (6 bases each). Germline V gene data show CDR1 as SSHAT and CDR2 as FNYEAQ (reference sequence). The CDR3 length is 15 residues.